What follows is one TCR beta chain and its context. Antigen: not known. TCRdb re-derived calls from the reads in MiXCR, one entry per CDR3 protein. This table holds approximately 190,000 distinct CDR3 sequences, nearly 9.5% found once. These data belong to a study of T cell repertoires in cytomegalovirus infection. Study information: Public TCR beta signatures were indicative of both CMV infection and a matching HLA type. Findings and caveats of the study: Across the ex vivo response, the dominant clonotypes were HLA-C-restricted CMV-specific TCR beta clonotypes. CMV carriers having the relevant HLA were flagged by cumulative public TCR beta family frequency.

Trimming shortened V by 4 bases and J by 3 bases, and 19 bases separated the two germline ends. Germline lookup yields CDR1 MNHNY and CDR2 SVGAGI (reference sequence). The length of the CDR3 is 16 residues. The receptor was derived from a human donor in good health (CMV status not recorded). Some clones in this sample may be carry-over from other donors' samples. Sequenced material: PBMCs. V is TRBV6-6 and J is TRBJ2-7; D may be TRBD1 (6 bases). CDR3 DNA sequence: TGTGCCAGCAGTTCCAACCAAAACACAGGGTTCTACGAGCAGTACTTC. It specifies CASSSNQNTGFYEQYF.